This section outlines one T cell receptor (beta chain) sequence together with its context. As yet, its antigen is unknown. This sample is drawn from a study of response to subunit inactivated influenza vaccine. Study-level points and caveats: A suggestion made by the authors is that each seasonal influenza vaccination recruits few new T cells.

The CDR3 runs 16 residues. Germline trimming cut 3 bases from V and 5 bases from J; bases unmatched to any gene: 11. Germline loops: CDR1 SGHVS, CDR2 FQNEAQ. TCRdb reprocessed the RT-PCR reads with MiXCR, giving one entry per CDR3 protein. The sample carries 150,000 or so distinct CDR3 sequences, about 10% recorded once. This sequence originates from a man between 50 and 69 years old who received an inactivated influenza vaccine. The starting material was CD8+ T cells sorted from PBMCs, obtained around 25 months after vaccination. This chain links TRBV7-8 with TRBJ2-7, with 9 bases that match TRBD1. The CDR3 reads CASSLGGPGQGDEQYF. The CDR3 DNA is TGTGCCAGCAGCTTGGGCGGCCCGGGACAGGGTGACGAGCAGTACTTC.